These T cell receptor beta chains were read from a single sample in a study of regulatory T cells in long-lasting Graves disease. TCRdb re-called the multiplex PCR reads through MiXCR, storing one row per CDR3 protein. This table has 400,000 to 500,000 distinct CDR3 sequences, roughly 21% appearing once. The sequencing here drew on peripheral blood mononuclear cells (PBMCs), taken when the disease was refractory, from a patient treated with antithyroid drugs. The receptors come from a female donor with Graves disease. Each CDR3 is given with its conserved first and last residue. A D gene is named only where the DNA matches it firmly. Part of the rows lack a size; the others show once, few, many or a class for expanded clones.

v_gene: TRBV3-1
d_gene: TRBD1
j_gene: TRBJ2-7
abundance: many
CDR3nt: TGTGCCAGCAGGCGACAGGGCAGCGAGCAGTACTTC
CDR3aa: CASRRQGSEQYF

v_gene: TRBV27
d_gene: TRBD1
j_gene: TRBJ2-1
abundance: .
CDR3nt: TGTGCCAGCAGTTCCCCAGGGACAGCGCGTGGGGCCTACAATGAGCAGTTCTTC
CDR3aa: CASSSPGTARGAYNEQFF

v_gene: TRBV6-5
d_gene: .
j_gene: TRBJ1-6
abundance: many
CDR3nt: TGTGCCAGCAGTTATACAGCAGCCACCGATTATAATTCACCCCTCCACTTT
CDR3aa: CASSYTAATDYNSPLHF

v_gene: TRBV7-9
d_gene: TRBD2
j_gene: TRBJ2-7
abundance: few
CDR3nt: TGTGCCAGCAGCCCCTTACGTCGGGGGGGTTCCCCCTACGAGCAGTACTTC
CDR3aa: CASSPLRRGGSPYEQYF

v_gene: TRBV12-3/TRBV12-4
d_gene: .
j_gene: TRBJ1-1
abundance: many
CDR3nt: TGTGCCAGCAGTTTGACGTGGAACACTGAAGCTTTCTTT
CDR3aa: CASSLTWNTEAFF

v_gene: TRBV5-1
d_gene: .
j_gene: TRBJ1-2
abundance: .
CDR3nt: TGCGCCAGCAGCTTGGAGTCTCCCGAGGGCTATGGCTACACCTTC
CDR3aa: CASSLESPEGYGYTF

v_gene: TRBV2
d_gene: .
j_gene: TRBJ1-5
abundance: many
CDR3nt: TGTGCCAGCACCGCCCAGGTTGAGCAGCCCCAGCATTTT
CDR3aa: CASTAQVEQPQHF

v_gene: TRBV19
d_gene: TRBD1
j_gene: TRBJ1-6
abundance: .
CDR3nt: TGTGCCAGTAGTGTAACACCTACAGGGGGCCATTCACCCCTCCACTTT
CDR3aa: CASSVTPTGGHSPLHF

v_gene: TRBV10-3
d_gene: .
j_gene: TRBJ1-2
abundance: .
CDR3nt: TGTGCCATCAGTGTTACAGGAGAAGCTAACTATGGCTACACCTTC
CDR3aa: CAISVTGEANYGYTF

v_gene: TRBV2
d_gene: .
j_gene: TRBJ2-4
abundance: many
CDR3nt: TGTGCCAGCAAGAGAGGGGAGCAGGGCAAAAACATTCAGTACTTC
CDR3aa: CASKRGEQGKNIQYF

v_gene: TRBV20-1
d_gene: .
j_gene: TRBJ2-7
abundance: many
CDR3nt: TGCAGTGCTAGAGGTCAGAACTCCTACGAGCAGTACTTC
CDR3aa: CSARGQNSYEQYF

v_gene: TRBV28
d_gene: .
j_gene: TRBJ2-2
abundance: many
CDR3nt: TGTGCCAGCAGTTTGAGGGGGGAGATCGGGGAGCTGTTTTTT
CDR3aa: CASSLRGEIGELFF

v_gene: TRBV12-3/TRBV12-4
d_gene: TRBD1
j_gene: TRBJ2-7
abundance: .
CDR3nt: TGTGCCAGCAGTGTTACCGGGACAGGGGTTTATTACGAGCAGTACTTC
CDR3aa: CASSVTGTGVYYEQYF

v_gene: TRBV28
d_gene: .
j_gene: TRBJ1-2
abundance: many
CDR3nt: TGTGCCAGCAGTTTATCGGTTAGGGATGGCTACACCTTC
CDR3aa: CASSLSVRDGYTF

v_gene: TRBV30
d_gene: TRBD2
j_gene: TRBJ2-7
abundance: .
CDR3nt: TGTGCCTGGAGCGTAACCCATAGCGGGGGGGCCTACGAGCAGTACTTC
CDR3aa: CAWSVTHSGGAYEQYF

v_gene: TRBV3-1
d_gene: .
j_gene: TRBJ2-7
abundance: many
CDR3nt: TGTGCCAGCACCTCATCAGGGGCTGGCGAGCAGTACTTC
CDR3aa: CASTSSGAGEQYF

v_gene: TRBV5-1
d_gene: TRBD1
j_gene: TRBJ2-1
abundance: .
CDR3nt: TGCGCCAGCAGCTTGCCGGGACAGGTCTACAATGAGCAGTTCTTC
CDR3aa: CASSLPGQVYNEQFF

v_gene: TRBV5-1
d_gene: TRBD1
j_gene: TRBJ2-2
abundance: many
CDR3nt: TGCGCCAGCAGCATGGACAGGGGGTCTGGGGAGCTGTTTTTT
CDR3aa: CASSMDRGSGELFF

v_gene: TRBV6-2/TRBV6-3
d_gene: .
j_gene: TRBJ2-7
abundance: .
CDR3nt: TGTGCCAGCACCGAGGGGCAGGGACCCTACGAGCAGTACTTC
CDR3aa: CASTEGQGPYEQYF

v_gene: TRBV20-1
d_gene: TRBD1
j_gene: TRBJ1-4
abundance: many
CDR3nt: TGCAGTGCTAGCCCAGACAGGGCAAGCGAAAAACTGTTTTTT
CDR3aa: CSASPDRASEKLFF

v_gene: TRBV20-1
d_gene: TRBD1
j_gene: TRBJ2-7
abundance: many
CDR3nt: TGCAGTGCAACCCTGGGACAGTCCACCTACGAGCAGTACTTC
CDR3aa: CSATLGQSTYEQYF

v_gene: TRBV28
d_gene: .
j_gene: TRBJ1-1
abundance: many
CDR3nt: TGTGCCAGCACTCTCCCAGGAGACATGAACACTGAAGCTTTCTTT
CDR3aa: CASTLPGDMNTEAFF

v_gene: TRBV28
d_gene: .
j_gene: TRBJ2-2
abundance: few
CDR3nt: TGTGCCAGCACCCTTTGGCTTGGGGGCACCGGGGAGCTGTTTTTT
CDR3aa: CASTLWLGGTGELFF

v_gene: TRBV29-1
d_gene: .
j_gene: TRBJ1-2
abundance: few
CDR3nt: TGCAGCGTATGGACAGCTACTAACTATGGCTACACCTTC
CDR3aa: CSVWTATNYGYTF

v_gene: TRBV5-1
d_gene: .
j_gene: TRBJ1-1
abundance: .
CDR3nt: TGCGCCAGCAGCGGCGACGGACACATGAACACTGAAGCTTTCTTT
CDR3aa: CASSGDGHMNTEAFF

v_gene: TRBV11-2
d_gene: .
j_gene: TRBJ2-1
abundance: few
CDR3nt: TGTGCCAGCAGCCGGTTATACAATGAGCAGTTCTTC
CDR3aa: CASSRLYNEQFF

v_gene: TRBV6-1
d_gene: TRBD1
j_gene: TRBJ2-4
abundance: many
CDR3nt: TGTGCCAGCAGTGACGGGCGAGGGGGCGTCGTCCCAAACATTCAGTACTTC
CDR3aa: CASSDGRGGVVPNIQYF

v_gene: TRBV7-6
d_gene: .
j_gene: TRBJ2-5
abundance: .
CDR3nt: TGTGCCAGCAGCCCCCCCCTTGGGATCGAAGAGACCCAGTACTTC
CDR3aa: CASSPPLGIEETQYF

v_gene: TRBV7-2
d_gene: .
j_gene: TRBJ1-6
abundance: .
CDR3nt: TGTGCCAGCAGCTTAGTTACCCCGAAGAATTCACCCCTCCACTTT
CDR3aa: CASSLVTPKNSPLHF

v_gene: TRBV20-1
d_gene: TRBD1
j_gene: TRBJ1-1
abundance: few
CDR3nt: TGCAGTGCTCCTAATACACAGGGGGCGAACACTGAAGCTTTCTTT
CDR3aa: CSAPNTQGANTEAFF

v_gene: TRBV12-3/TRBV12-4
d_gene: TRBD1
j_gene: TRBJ1-1
abundance: many
CDR3nt: TGTGCCAGCAGCACAGGGGGTTTTGAAGCTTTCTTT
CDR3aa: CASSTGGFEAFF

v_gene: TRBV5-1
d_gene: TRBD1
j_gene: TRBJ1-3
abundance: .
CDR3nt: TGCGCCAGCAGCCCGACAGGGGCAGGTGGAAACACCATATATTTT
CDR3aa: CASSPTGAGGNTIYF

v_gene: TRBV6-5
d_gene: TRBD1
j_gene: TRBJ1-5
abundance: many
CDR3nt: TGTGCCAGCAGTTACTCGGAAGATAGGGACAGGGGCAATCAGCCCCAGCATTTT
CDR3aa: CASSYSEDRDRGNQPQHF

v_gene: TRBV6-1
d_gene: .
j_gene: TRBJ1-6
abundance: few
CDR3nt: TGTGCCAGCAGTCCAGGGGACACTCGTTCACCCCTCCACTTT
CDR3aa: CASSPGDTRSPLHF

v_gene: TRBV19
d_gene: TRBD2
j_gene: TRBJ2-7
abundance: few
CDR3nt: TGTGCCAGTACCAAAGGGACTAGTTTAGGAAACGAGCAGTACTTC
CDR3aa: CASTKGTSLGNEQYF

v_gene: TRBV6-1
d_gene: .
j_gene: TRBJ1-2
abundance: few
CDR3nt: TGTGCCAGCAAATACTGGGGGTCGCGCCTAGGAGGGGACTATGGCTACACCTTC
CDR3aa: CASKYWGSRLGGDYGYTF

v_gene: TRBV18
d_gene: TRBD1
j_gene: TRBJ1-2
abundance: few
CDR3nt: TGTGCCAGCTCACCAAGGGACAGGGGCGGCTACACCTTC
CDR3aa: CASSPRDRGGYTF